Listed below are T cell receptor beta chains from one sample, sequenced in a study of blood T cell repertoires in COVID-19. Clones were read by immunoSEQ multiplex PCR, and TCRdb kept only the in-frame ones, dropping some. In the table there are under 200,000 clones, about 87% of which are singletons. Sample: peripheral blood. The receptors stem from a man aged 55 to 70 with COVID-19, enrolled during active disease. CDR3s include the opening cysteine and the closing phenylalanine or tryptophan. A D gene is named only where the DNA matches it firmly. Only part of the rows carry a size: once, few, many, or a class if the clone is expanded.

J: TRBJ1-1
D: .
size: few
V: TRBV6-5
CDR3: CASSYVGANTEAFF
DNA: TGTGCCAGCAGTTACGTGGGGGCCAACACTGAAGCTTTCTTT

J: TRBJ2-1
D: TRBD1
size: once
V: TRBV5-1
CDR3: CASSFDDRGRLNEQFF
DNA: TGCGCCAGCAGCTTCGATGACAGGGGGCGCTTAAATGAGCAGTTCTTC

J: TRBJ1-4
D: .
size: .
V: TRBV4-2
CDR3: CASSQDGRGGTNEKLFF
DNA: TGTGCCAGCAGCCAAGATGGTCGGGGGGGAACTAATGAAAAACTGTTTTTT

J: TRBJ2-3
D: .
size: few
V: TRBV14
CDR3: CASSQGISGLSLTDTQYF
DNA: TGTGCCAGCAGCCAAGGTATTAGCGGACTATCACTCACAGATACGCAGTATTTT

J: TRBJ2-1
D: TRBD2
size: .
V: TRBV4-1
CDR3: CASSQAPSGRFPNNEQFF
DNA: TGCGCCAGCAGCCAAGCGCCTAGCGGGAGATTTCCCAACAATGAGCAGTTCTTC

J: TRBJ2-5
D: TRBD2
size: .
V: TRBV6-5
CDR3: CASRTGRAGGETQYF
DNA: TGTGCCAGCAGGACGGGGCGAGCGGGGGGGGAGACCCAGTACTTC

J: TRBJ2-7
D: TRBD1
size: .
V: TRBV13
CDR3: CASSVSGTGNSYEQYF
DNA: TGTGCCAGCAGCGTATCCGGGACAGGGAACTCCTACGAGCAGTACTTC

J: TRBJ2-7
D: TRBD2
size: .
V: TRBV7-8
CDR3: CASYELAGAFPHEQYF
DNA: TGTGCCAGCTACGAACTAGCGGGAGCCTTCCCCCACGAGCAGTACTTC

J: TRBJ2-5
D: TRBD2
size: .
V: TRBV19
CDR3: CASTPTTSGRAYDF
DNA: TGTGCCAGTACCCCGACGACTAGCGGGAGGGCCTATGACTTC

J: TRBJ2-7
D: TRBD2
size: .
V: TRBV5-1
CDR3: CASSSGGSGGAYEQYF
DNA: TGCGCCAGCAGCTCTGGTGGTAGCGGGGGGGCCTACGAGCAGTACTTC

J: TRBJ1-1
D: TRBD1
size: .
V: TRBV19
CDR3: CASTSGGIRAFF
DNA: TGTGCCAGTACCTCAGGGGGCATTAGGGCTTTCTTT

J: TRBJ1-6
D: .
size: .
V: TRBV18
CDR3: CASSPAAINSPLHF
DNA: TGTGCCAGCTCACCGGCAGCGATTAATTCACCCCTCCACTTT

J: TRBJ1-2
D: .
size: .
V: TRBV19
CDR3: CASSSGGPTNYGYTF
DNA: TGTGCCAGTAGTAGTGGGGGCCCAACTAACTATGGCTACACCTTC

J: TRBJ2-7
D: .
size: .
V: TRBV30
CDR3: CAWSVTRGSYEQYF
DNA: TGTGCCTGGAGTGTAACCAGGGGTTCTTACGAGCAGTACTTC

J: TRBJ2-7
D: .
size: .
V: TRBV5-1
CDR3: CASSHPGMGEQYF
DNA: TGCGCCAGCAGCCATCCGGGTATGGGCGAGCAGTACTTC

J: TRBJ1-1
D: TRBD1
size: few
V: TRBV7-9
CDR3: CASSSRDRGKNTEAFF
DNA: TGTGCCAGCAGCAGCCGGGACAGGGGAAAAAACACTGAAGCTTTCTTT

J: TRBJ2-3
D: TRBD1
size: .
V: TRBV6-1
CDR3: CASSEAGQGLPDTQYF
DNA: TGTGCCAGCAGTGAAGCGGGACAGGGGTTGCCAGATACGCAGTATTTT

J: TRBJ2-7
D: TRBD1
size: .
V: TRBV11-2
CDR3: CASSRQGRYSYEQYF
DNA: TGTGCCAGCAGCCGACAGGGACGTTACTCCTACGAGCAGTACTTC

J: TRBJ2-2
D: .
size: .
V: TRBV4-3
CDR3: CASSQEYRSGTGELFF
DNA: TGCGCCAGCAGCCAAGAATACAGGTCGGGCACCGGGGAGCTGTTTTTT

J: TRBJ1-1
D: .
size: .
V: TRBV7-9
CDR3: CASLQGSADTEAFF
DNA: TGTGCCAGCCTTCAGGGGAGCGCGGACACTGAAGCTTTCTTT

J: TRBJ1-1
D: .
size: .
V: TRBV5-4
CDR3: CASGFFGMNTEAFF
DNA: TGTGCCAGCGGCTTCTTCGGGATGAACACTGAAGCTTTCTTT

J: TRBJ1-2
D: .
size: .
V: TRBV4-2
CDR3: CASSQEGRTIYGYTF
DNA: TGTGCCAGCAGCCAGGAGGGACGGACTATCTATGGCTACACCTTC

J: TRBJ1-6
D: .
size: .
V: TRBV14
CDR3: CASSPNRQTTPLHF
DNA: TGTGCCAGCAGCCCCAATCGGCAGACGACTCCCCTCCACTTT

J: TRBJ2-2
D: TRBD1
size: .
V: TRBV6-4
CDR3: CASSPFGTANTGELFF
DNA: TGTGCCAGCAGTCCGTTTGGGACAGCAAACACCGGGGAGCTGTTTTTT

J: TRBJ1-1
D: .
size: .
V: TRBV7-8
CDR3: CASSAESEAFF
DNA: TGTGCCAGCAGCGCAGAATCTGAAGCTTTCTTT

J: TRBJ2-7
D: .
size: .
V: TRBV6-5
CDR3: CASSYQGSTYEQYF
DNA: TGTGCCAGCAGTTACCAGGGGAGTACCTACGAGCAGTACTTC

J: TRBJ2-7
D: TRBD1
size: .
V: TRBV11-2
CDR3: CASRKPGQGIDEQYF
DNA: TGTGCCAGCAGGAAACCGGGACAGGGGATCGACGAGCAGTACTTC

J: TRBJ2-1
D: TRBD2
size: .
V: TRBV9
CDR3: CASSASLAGVYNEQFF
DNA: TGTGCCAGCAGCGCCTCCCTGGCGGGGGTATACAATGAGCAGTTCTTC

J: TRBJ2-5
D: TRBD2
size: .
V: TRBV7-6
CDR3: CASSLAGGSQETQYF
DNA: TGTGCCAGCAGCTTAGCGGGGGGGAGCCAAGAGACCCAGTACTTC

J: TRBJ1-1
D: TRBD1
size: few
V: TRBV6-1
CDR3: CASSENPSTGTMAFF
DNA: TGTGCCAGCAGTGAAAACCCGTCGACAGGGACGATGGCTTTCTTT

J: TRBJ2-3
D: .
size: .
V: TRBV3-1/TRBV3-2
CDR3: CASSQDGSIRDTQYF
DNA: TGTGCCAGCAGCCAAGACGGGTCAATCAGAGATACGCAGTATTTT

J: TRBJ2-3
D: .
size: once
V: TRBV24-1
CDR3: CATSDSGIQVRADTQYF
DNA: TGTGCCACCAGTGATTCAGGGATCCAGGTCAGGGCAGATACGCAGTATTTT

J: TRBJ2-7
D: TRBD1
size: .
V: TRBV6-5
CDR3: CASRYDRASYEQYF
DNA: TGTGCCAGCAGATACGACAGGGCGTCCTACGAGCAGTACTTC

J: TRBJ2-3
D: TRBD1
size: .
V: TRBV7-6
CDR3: CASSSGTGGTDTQYF
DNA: TGTGCCAGCAGCTCCGGGACAGGGGGTACAGATACGCAGTATTTT

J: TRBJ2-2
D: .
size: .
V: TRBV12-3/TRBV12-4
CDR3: CASSARNTGELFF
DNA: TGTGCCAGCAGCGCCAGGAACACCGGGGAGCTGTTTTTT

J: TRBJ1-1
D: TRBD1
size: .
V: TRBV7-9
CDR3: CATRGRRNSNTEAFF
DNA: TGTGCCACCAGGGGGAGAAGAAATTCGAACACTGAAGCTTTCTTT

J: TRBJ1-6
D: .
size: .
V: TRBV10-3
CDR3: CVISDGGRENSPLHF
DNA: TGTGTCATCAGTGATGGAGGGAGAGAAAATTCACCCCTCCACTTT

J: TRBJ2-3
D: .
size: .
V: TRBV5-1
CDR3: CASTVRGRGDTQYF
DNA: TGCGCCAGCACGGTTAGAGGCCGGGGGGATACGCAGTATTTT

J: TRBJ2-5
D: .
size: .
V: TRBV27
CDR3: CASSLRTPPQETQYF
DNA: TGTGCCAGCAGTTTAAGAACACCTCCTCAAGAGACCCAGTACTTC

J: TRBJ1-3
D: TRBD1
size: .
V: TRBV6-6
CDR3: CASSYSPGGSGNTIYF
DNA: TGTGCCAGCAGTTACTCGCCAGGGGGCTCTGGAAACACCATATATTTT

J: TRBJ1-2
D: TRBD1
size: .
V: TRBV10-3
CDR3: CAISLGQGDVYGYTF
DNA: TGTGCCATCAGTTTGGGACAGGGGGATGTCTATGGCTACACCTTC

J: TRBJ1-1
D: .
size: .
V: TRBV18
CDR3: CASTQALNTEAFF
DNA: TGTGCCAGCACCCAGGCCTTGAACACTGAAGCTTTCTTT

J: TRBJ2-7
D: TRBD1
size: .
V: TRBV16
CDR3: CASSVPTGVYEQYF
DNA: TGTGCCAGCAGCGTACCGACAGGGGTCTACGAGCAGTACTTC

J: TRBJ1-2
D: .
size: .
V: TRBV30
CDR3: CAWSSGMVYGYTF
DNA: TGTGCCTGGAGTTCAGGGATGGTTTATGGCTACACCTTC

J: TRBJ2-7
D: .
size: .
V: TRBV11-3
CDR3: CASSLDSWQAYEQYF
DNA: TGTGCCAGCAGCTTAGATTCCTGGCAGGCGTACGAGCAGTACTTC

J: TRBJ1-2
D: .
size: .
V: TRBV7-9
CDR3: CASSPRLQSNYGYTF
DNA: TGTGCCAGCAGCCCGCGTCTACAGTCTAACTATGGCTACACCTTC

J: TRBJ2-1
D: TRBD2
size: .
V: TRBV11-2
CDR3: CASSPTSGSGNEQFF
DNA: TGTGCCAGCAGCCCAACTAGCGGGAGTGGGAATGAGCAGTTCTTC

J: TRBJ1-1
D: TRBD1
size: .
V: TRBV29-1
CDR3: CSAGQAEAFF
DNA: TGCAGCGCCGGACAGGCAGAAGCTTTCTTT

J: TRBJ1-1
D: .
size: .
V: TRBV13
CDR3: CASSADTTNTEAFF
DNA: TGTGCCAGCAGCGCGGACACTACGAACACTGAAGCTTTCTTT

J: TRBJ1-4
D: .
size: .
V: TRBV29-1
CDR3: CSVGSGREKLFF
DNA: TGCAGCGTTGGTTCAGGGCGGGAAAAACTGTTTTTT